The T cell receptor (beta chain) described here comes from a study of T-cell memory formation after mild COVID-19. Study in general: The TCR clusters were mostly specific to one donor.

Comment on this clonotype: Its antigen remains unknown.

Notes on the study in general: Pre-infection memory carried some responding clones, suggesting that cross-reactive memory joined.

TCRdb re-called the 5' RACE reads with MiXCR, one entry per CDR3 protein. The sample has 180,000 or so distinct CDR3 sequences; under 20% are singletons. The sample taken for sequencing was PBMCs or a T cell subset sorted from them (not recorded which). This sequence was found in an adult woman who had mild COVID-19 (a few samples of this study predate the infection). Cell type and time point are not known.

This chain's CDR3 is CASSVGREQFF. Written as DNA, the CDR3 is TGCGCCAGCAGCGTTGGCCGGGAGCAGTTCTTC. The chain uses TRBV5-1 and TRBJ2-1; D gene uncertain. Germline V gene sequence: CDR1 SGHRS, CDR2 YFSETQ. V dropped 4 bases and J dropped 10 bases, with 9 bases sitting between them. This CDR3 comprises 11 residues. The full variable domain, its missing parts supplied by reference TRBV5-1 and TRBJ2-1, is KAGVTQTPRYLIKTRGQQVTLSCSPISGHRSVSWYQQTPGQGLQFLFEYFSETQRNKGNFPGRFSGRQFSNSRSEMNVSTLELGDSALYLCASSVGREQFFGPGTRLTVL.